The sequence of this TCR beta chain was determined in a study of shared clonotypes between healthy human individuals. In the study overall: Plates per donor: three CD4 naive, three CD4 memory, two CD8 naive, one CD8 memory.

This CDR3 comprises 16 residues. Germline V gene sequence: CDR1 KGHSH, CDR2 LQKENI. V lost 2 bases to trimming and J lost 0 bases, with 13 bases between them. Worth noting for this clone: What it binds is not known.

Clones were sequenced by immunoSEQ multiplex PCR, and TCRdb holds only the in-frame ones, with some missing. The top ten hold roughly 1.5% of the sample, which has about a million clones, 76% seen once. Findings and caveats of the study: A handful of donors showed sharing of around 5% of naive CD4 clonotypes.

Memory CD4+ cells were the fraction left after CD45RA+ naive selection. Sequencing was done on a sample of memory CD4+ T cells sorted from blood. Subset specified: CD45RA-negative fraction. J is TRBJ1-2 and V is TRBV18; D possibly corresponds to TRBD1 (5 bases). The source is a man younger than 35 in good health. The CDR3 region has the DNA TGTGCCAGCTCACCAACACGCGGGGGAACTAACTATGGCTACACCTTC. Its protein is CASSPTRGGTNYGYTF.